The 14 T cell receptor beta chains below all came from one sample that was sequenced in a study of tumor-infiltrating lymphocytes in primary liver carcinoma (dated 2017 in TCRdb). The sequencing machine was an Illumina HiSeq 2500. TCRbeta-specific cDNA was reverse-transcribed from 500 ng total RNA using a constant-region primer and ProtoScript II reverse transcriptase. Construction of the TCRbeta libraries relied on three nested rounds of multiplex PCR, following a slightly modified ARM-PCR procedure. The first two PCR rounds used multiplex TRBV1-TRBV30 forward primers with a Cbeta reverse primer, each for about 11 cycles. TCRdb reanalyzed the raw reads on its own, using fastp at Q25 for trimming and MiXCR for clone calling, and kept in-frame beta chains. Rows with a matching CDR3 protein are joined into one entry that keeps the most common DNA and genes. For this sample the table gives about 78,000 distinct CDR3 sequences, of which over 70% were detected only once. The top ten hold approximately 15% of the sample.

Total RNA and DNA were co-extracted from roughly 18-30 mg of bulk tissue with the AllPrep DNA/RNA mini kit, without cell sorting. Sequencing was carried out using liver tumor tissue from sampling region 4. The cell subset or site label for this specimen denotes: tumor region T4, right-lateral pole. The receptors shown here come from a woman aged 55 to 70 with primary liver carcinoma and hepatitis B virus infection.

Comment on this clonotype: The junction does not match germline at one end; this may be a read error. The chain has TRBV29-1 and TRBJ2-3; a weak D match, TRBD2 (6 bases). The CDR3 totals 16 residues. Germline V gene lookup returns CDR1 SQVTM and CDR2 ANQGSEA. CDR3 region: CIVEGTRRVSTDTQYF. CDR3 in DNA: TGCATCGTTGAAGGAACCCGGAGGGTTAGTACAGATACGCAGTATTTT.

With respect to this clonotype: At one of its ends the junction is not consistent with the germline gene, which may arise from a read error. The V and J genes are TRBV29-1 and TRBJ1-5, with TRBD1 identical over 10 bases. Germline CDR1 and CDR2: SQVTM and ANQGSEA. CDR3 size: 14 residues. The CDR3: CSVAGQGMGKPQHF. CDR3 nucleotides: TGCAGTGTTGCGGGACAGGGGATGGGTAAGCCCCAGCATTTT.

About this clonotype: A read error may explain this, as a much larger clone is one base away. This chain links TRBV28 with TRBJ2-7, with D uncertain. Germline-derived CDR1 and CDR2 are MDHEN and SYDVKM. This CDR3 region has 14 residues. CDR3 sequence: CASSFLSRAYEHYF. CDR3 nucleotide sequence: TGTGCCAGCAGTTTTCTGAGCCGAGCCTACGAGCATTACTTC.

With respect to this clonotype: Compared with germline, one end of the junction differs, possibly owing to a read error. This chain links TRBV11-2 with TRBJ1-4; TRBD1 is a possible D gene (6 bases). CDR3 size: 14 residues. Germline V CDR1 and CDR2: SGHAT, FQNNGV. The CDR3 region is CGSSFRDKGGILFF. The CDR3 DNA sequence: TGTGGCAGCAGCTTCCGGGACAAGGGTGGAATACTGTTTTTT.

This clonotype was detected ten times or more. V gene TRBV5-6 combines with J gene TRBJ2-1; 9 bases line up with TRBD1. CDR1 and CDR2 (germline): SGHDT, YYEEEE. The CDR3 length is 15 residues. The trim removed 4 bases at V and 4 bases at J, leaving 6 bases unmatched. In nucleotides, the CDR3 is TGTGCCAGCAGCCACAGGGGGCGACGGTACAATGAGCAGTTCTTC. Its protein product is CASSHRGRRYNEQFF.

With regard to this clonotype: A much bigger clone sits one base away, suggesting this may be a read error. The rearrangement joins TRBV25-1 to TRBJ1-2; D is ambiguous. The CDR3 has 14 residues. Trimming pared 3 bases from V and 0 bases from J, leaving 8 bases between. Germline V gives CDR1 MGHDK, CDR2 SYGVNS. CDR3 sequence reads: CASSEPTTNYGYTF. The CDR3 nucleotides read TGTGCCAGCAGTGAGCCGACCACTAACTATGGCTACACCTTC.

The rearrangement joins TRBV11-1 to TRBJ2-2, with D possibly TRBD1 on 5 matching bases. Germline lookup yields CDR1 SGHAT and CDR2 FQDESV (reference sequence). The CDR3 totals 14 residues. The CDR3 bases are TGTGGCAACAGGTTCCGACAAGGACCCGGGGAGCTGTTTTTT. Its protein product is CGNRFRQGPGELFF. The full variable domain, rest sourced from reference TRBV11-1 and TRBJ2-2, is EAEVAQSPRYKITEKSQAVAFWCDPISGHATLYWYRQILGQGPELLVQFQDESVVDDSQLPKDRFSAERLKGVDSTLKIQPAELGDSAMYLCGNRFRQGPGELFFGEGSRLTVL.

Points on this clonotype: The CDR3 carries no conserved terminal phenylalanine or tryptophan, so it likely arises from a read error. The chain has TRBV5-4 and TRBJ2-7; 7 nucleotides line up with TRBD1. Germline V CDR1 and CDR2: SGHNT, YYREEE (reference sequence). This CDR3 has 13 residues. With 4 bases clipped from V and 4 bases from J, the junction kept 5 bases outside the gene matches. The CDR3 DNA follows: TGTGCCAGCAGCCACCGGGACAGATACGAGCAGTACTAT. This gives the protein CASSHRDRYEQYY.

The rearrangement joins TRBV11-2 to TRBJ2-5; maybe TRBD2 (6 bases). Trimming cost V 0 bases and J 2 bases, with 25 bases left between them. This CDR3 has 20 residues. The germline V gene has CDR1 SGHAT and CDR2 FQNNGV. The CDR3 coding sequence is TGTGCCAGCAGCTTAGACCCCGGCCCCCCCGGGGCGGGGCCACAAGAGACCCAGTACTTC. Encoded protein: CASSLDPGPPGAGPQETQYF.

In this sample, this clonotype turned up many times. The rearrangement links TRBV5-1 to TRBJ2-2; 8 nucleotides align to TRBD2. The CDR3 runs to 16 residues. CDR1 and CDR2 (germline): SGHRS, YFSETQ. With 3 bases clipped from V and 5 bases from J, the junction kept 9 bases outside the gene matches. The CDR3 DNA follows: TGCGCCAGCAGCTCCGTAGCGGGGTCTGGGACCGGGGAGCTGTTTTTT. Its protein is CASSSVAGSGTGELFF.

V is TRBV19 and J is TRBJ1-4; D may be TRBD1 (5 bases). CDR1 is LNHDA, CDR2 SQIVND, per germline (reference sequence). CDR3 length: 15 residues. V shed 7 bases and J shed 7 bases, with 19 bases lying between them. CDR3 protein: CASKSPGRSTEKLFF. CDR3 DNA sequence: TGTGCCAGTAAATCCCCGGGACGCAGTACTGAAAAACTGTTTTTT.

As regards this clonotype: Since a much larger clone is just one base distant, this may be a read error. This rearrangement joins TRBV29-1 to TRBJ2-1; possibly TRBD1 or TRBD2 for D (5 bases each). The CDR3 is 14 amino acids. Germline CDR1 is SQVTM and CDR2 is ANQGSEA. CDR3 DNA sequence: TGCAGCGTTGATGGGGGATCATCCTACAGTGAGCAGGTCTTC. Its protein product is CSVDGGSSYSEQVF.

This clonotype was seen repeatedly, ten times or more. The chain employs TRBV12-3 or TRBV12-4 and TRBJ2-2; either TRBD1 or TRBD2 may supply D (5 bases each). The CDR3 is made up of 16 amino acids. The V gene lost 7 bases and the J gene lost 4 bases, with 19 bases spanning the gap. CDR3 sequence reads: CASTKGDGPSTGELFF. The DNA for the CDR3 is TGTGCCAGCACCAAAGGGGACGGACCGAGCACCGGGGAGCTGTTTTTT.

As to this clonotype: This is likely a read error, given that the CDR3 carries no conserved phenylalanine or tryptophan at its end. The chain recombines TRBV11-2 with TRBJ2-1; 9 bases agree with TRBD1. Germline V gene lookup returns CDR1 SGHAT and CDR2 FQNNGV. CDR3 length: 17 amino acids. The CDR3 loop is CASSSTHGQGYRGEQFL. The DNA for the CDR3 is TGTGCCAGTAGCTCAACCCACGGACAGGGGTACAGGGGTGAGCAGTTCTTA.